Listed below are T cell receptor beta chains from one sample, sequenced in a study of blood T cells in healthy people across ages. A single record per CDR3 protein comes from TCRdb applying MiXCR to the 5' RACE reads. The table includes approximately 1,700,000 distinct CDR3 sequences, 35% to 50% detected once. Input material: blood. These receptors were collected from a human donor in good health. Each CDR3 is given with its conserved first and last residue. Fields, in order: CDR3 length, D gene, clone size, V gene, J gene, CDR3 protein, CDR3 DNA. The D gene is left open where the match is weak. Clone sizes are given selectively: once, few, many, or a class where the clone is expanded.

13	.	once	TRBV12-3/TRBV12-4	TRBJ2-7	CASSALGVGTGYF	TGTGCCAGCAGTGCCCTTGGGGTCGGTACAGGGTACTTC
15	.	.	TRBV7-7	TRBJ2-5	CASSLEPRGRETQYF	TGTGCCAGCAGCTTAGAGCCCAGGGGACGGGAGACCCAGTACTTC
16	TRBD1	.	TRBV7-2	TRBJ1-2	CTSSMRPGTGTDGYTF	TGTACCAGCAGCATGAGACCCGGGACAGGGACGGATGGCTACACCTTC
13	TRBD1	few	TRBV20-1	TRBJ1-2	CSARADRVQGYTF	TGCAGTGCTAGAGCCGACAGGGTGCAAGGCTACACCTTC
16	TRBD1	.	TRBV7-2	TRBJ1-2	CASSRQGYIPGYGYTF	TGTGCCAGCAGCCGACAGGGGTACATCCCCGGCTATGGCTACACCTTC
15	.	few	TRBV20-1	TRBJ1-1	CSARDKTRGNTEAFF	TGCAGTGCTAGAGATAAGACAAGGGGGAACACTGAAGCTTTCTTT
14	TRBD2	few	TRBV20-1	TRBJ2-3	CSATLAGNTDTQYF	TGCAGTGCTACACTAGCGGGGAACACAGATACGCAGTATTTT
16	TRBD1	.	TRBV7-6	TRBJ1-2	CASSLSQGAENYGYTF	TGTGCCAGCAGCTTAAGTCAGGGGGCTGAAAACTATGGCTACACCTTC
12	.	.	TRBV7-2	TRBJ2-3	CASSWGPDTQYF	TGTGCCAGCAGCTGGGGGCCAGATACGCAGTATTTT
16	TRBD2	.	TRBV7-2	TRBJ2-2	CASSPPGGQNTGELFF	TGTGCCAGCAGCCCCCCGGGGGGGCAGAACACCGGGGAGCTGTTTTTT
14	.	.	TRBV5-1	TRBJ2-7	CASSLASSTYEQYF	TGTGCCAGCAGCTTAGCTAGTTCCACCTACGAGCAGTACTTC
15	.	.	TRBV11-2	TRBJ2-1	CASSFRLRGYNEQFF	TGTGCCAGTAGCTTTCGGTTGAGGGGCTACAATGAGCAGTTCTTC
15	TRBD2	.	TRBV7-2	TRBJ2-5	CASSFPSGGKETQYF	TGTGCCAGCAGCTTCCCTAGCGGGGGCAAAGAGACCCAGTACTTC
12	.	many	TRBV24-1	TRBJ2-3	CATSAITDTQYF	TGTGCCACCAGTGCGATAACAGATACGCAGTATTTT
14	.	.	TRBV3-1	TRBJ1-5	CASSQDPTDQPQHF	TGTGCCAGCAGCCAGGACCCGACCGATCAGCCCCAGCATTTT
16	TRBD2	.	TRBV9	TRBJ2-1	CASSDRTSGAYNEQFF	TGTGCCAGCAGCGATCGTACTAGCGGCGCCTACAATGAGCAGTTCTTC
16	.	once	TRBV7-2	TRBJ1-2	CASSLLNIGAGDGYTF	TGTGCCAGCAGCTTACTAAACATAGGGGCCGGGGATGGCTACACCTTC
17	.	.	TRBV12-3/TRBV12-4	TRBJ2-3	CASSLLGGADLTDTQYF	TGTGCCAGCAGTTTACTGGGTGGGGCCGACTTAACAGATACGCAGTATTTT
15	.	.	TRBV7-2	TRBJ2-5	CASSLARAAKGTQYF	TGTGCCAGCAGCTTAGCAAGGGCCGCAAAAGGGACCCAGTACTTC
15	.	few	TRBV14	TRBJ2-3	CASSQRQGGADTQYF	TGTGCCAGCAGCCAACGGCAGGGTGGTGCAGATACGCAGTATTTT
14	.	.	TRBV12-3/TRBV12-4	TRBJ2-1	CASIGLPLYNEQFF	TGTGCCAGCATAGGGTTACCACTATACAATGAGCAGTTCTTC
15	TRBD1	.	TRBV4-3	TRBJ1-1	CASSQGTGETTEAFF	TGCGCCAGCAGCCAAGGGACAGGGGAGACCACTGAAGCTTTCTTT
14	.	.	TRBV10-3	TRBJ2-1	CAIREGWGMNEQFF	TGTGCCATCAGGGAGGGTTGGGGCATGAATGAGCAGTTCTTC
15	TRBD2	few	TRBV5-1	TRBJ2-1	CASSQASGGAGEQFF	TGCGCCAGCAGCCAAGCTAGCGGGGGGGCTGGGGAGCAGTTCTTC
16	TRBD2	few	TRBV4-2	TRBJ2-5	CASSQDASGGGETQYF	TGTGCCAGCAGCCAAGATGCTAGCGGGGGTGGAGAGACCCAGTACTTC
12	.	few	TRBV29-1	TRBJ2-1	CSVGRFRNEQFF	TGCAGCGTTGGCAGGTTCCGCAATGAGCAGTTCTTC
16	.	many	TRBV29-1	TRBJ1-2	CSVDYLGRAYNYGYTF	TGCAGCGTTGATTACCTCGGGAGGGCGTATAACTATGGCTACACCTTC
14	.	few	TRBV6-6	TRBJ2-5	CTSRLRQIQETQYF	TGTACCAGCAGACTACGACAGATCCAAGAGACCCAGTACTTC
15	TRBD1	.	TRBV18	TRBJ2-5	CASSPMGTEGDGQYF	TGTGCCAGCTCACCAATGGGGACAGAAGGAGATGGCCAGTACTTC
14	TRBD1	.	TRBV7-2	TRBJ1-2	CASSARDSPYGYTF	TGTGCCAGCAGCGCCCGGGACAGTCCCTATGGCTACACCTTC
13	.	.	TRBV7-6	TRBJ2-7	CASSRFGLYEQYF	TGTGCCAGCAGCCGGTTCGGACTCTACGAGCAGTACTTC
12	.	few	TRBV6-2/TRBV6-3	TRBJ2-5	CASGGEQETQYF	TGTGCCAGCGGCGGGGAGCAAGAGACCCAGTACTTC
13	.	.	TRBV10-3	TRBJ2-3	CAINRGSTDTQYF	TGTGCCATCAACCGGGGAAGCACAGATACGCAGTATTTT
14	TRBD1	few	TRBV14	TRBJ2-7	CASKVTGSSYEQYF	TGTGCCAGCAAGGTGACAGGGAGCTCCTACGAGCAGTACTTC
15	.	many	TRBV6-2/TRBV6-3	TRBJ2-1	CASTPDTQLYNEQFF	TGTGCCAGCACCCCGGACACCCAGCTCTACAATGAGCAGTTCTTC
15	TRBD1	once	TRBV24-1	TRBJ1-5	CATSDSNRGYQPQHF	TGTGCCACCAGTGATTCAAACAGGGGATATCAGCCCCAGCATTTT
13	.	few	TRBV6-2/TRBV6-3	TRBJ1-1	CAVTGAVNTEAFF	TGTGCCGTCACGGGGGCAGTGAACACTGAAGCTTTCTTT
15	TRBD1	.	TRBV6-6	TRBJ2-1	CASSKGQGADNEQFF	TGTGCCAGCAGTAAAGGACAGGGGGCGGACAATGAGCAGTTCTTC
12	.	few	TRBV5-6	TRBJ2-7	CASSYNNYEQYF	TGTGCCAGCAGCTACAATAACTACGAGCAGTACTTC
16	TRBD2	once	TRBV20-1	TRBJ2-5	CSAIKGLAGDQETQYF	TGCAGTGCTATCAAGGGACTAGCGGGGGACCAAGAGACCCAGTACTTC
15	TRBD2	.	TRBV20-1	TRBJ2-1	CSARAPLAGDNEQFF	TGCAGTGCTAGAGCCCCACTAGCGGGGGACAATGAGCAGTTCTTC
15	TRBD1	few	TRBV25-1	TRBJ2-7	CASSELGDSSYEQYF	TGTGCCAGCAGTGAATTGGGGGACAGCTCCTACGAGCAGTACTTC
13	.	many	TRBV7-2	TRBJ2-5	CASSEVPRETQYF	TGTGCCAGCAGCGAGGTCCCTAGGGAGACCCAGTACTTC
12	.	once	TRBV7-9	TRBJ2-1	CASSYGPREQFF	TGTGCCAGCAGCTACGGACCACGTGAGCAGTTCTTC
14	.	few	TRBV7-2	TRBJ2-7	CASRLRDTYYEQYF	TGTGCCAGCAGACTCAGGGACACCTACTACGAGCAGTACTTC
15	.	.	TRBV4-2	TRBJ1-2	CASSQDLTATNGYTF	TGTGCCAGCAGCCAAGATCTGACAGCCACGAATGGCTACACCTTC